This T cell receptor (beta chain) is from a study of T cells in Graves' hyperthyroidism and ophthalmopathy. This clonotype was seen many times. Patients were excluded for uncontrolled infection, other autoimmune disease, pregnancy or lactation. RNA transcripts were the template for amplifying TCR beta CDR3 regions. RT-PCR in the first round (using the HTBI primer set) targeted the TCR CDR3. TCRdb independently ran MiXCR on the multiplex PCR reads; one entry per CDR3 protein. Here the sample spans around 240,000 distinct CDR3 sequences, roughly 15% being singletons. Germline V gene data show CDR1 as SEHNR and CDR2 as FQNEAQ (reference sequence). CDR3 length: 12 residues. Trimming removed 0 bases from V and 7 bases from J, with 7 bases in between.

The specimen was blood. The rearrangement links TRBV7-9 to TRBJ2-7; TRBD2 might be the D (6 bases). The sequence derives from a woman in her 40s with Graves' hyperthyroidism that later progressed to Graves' ophthalmopathy. For the CDR3, the DNA is TGTGCCAGCAGCTTAGCGGGGAGGGAGCAGTACTTC. It translates to CASSLAGREQYF. Filled out from reference TRBV7-9 and TRBJ2-7, the complete variable domain reads DTGVSQNPRHKITKRGQNVTFRCDPISEHNRLYWYRQTLGQGPEFLTYFQNEAQLEKSRLLSDRFSAERPKGSFSTLEIQRTEQGDSAMYLCASSLAGREQYFGPGTRLTVT.